Below, 31 T cell receptor beta chains from the same sample are listed, as sequenced in a study of blood T cell repertoires in COVID-19. Method: immunoSEQ multiplex PCR; TCRdb's copy keeps in-frame clones and lacks some. The table shows about 140,000 clones, with approximately 84% occurring only once. Sequencing was performed on peripheral blood. Receptor source: a woman aged 60 to 75 with acute or convalescent COVID-19.

This clone was found a few times. The chain links TRBV4-1 to TRBJ2-1, with D unresolved. V was shortened by 1 base and J by 2 bases, with 6 bases between the two germline ends. The germline V gene encodes CDR1 MGHRA and CDR2 YSYEKL. The CDR3 loop spans 14 amino acids. The CDR3 sequence is CASSQGGTYNEQFF. The DNA for the CDR3 is TGCGCCAGCAGCCAAGGCGGAACCTACAATGAGCAGTTCTTC.

This chain links TRBV3-1 (or the pseudogene TRBV3-2) with TRBJ1-4, with D possibly being TRBD1 (5 bases). The CDR3 loop spans 11 amino acids. With 4 bases removed from V and 8 bases from J, the gap between germline ends came to 5 bases. Germline CDR1 reads LGHDT; CDR2 reads YNNKEL (reference sequence). The CDR3 loop reads CASSPGEKLFF. CDR3 bases: TGTGCCAGCAGCCCAGGGGAAAAACTGTTTTTT.

This chain connects TRBV6-5 to TRBJ2-1; a weak D match, TRBD2 (5 bases). CDR1 is MNHEY, CDR2 SVGAGI, per germline. V dropped 8 bases and J dropped 0 bases, with 14 bases sitting between them. The CDR3 is 15 residues long. CDR3 nucleotides: TGTGCCAGCGGCAGCGGACGAGGCTCCTACAATGAGCAGTTCTTC. Translating gives CASGSGRGSYNEQFF.

This rearrangement joins TRBV6-5 to TRBJ2-2; D is ambiguous. The CDR3 covers 11 residues. The germline V gene has CDR1 MNHEY and CDR2 SVGAGI. V lost 6 bases and J 6 bases, leaving 5 bases between the germline ends. CDR3 sequence (DNA): TGTGCCAGCAGGAGTTCCGGGGAGCTGTTTTTT. It specifies CASRSSGELFF.

This clone was recorded a few times. This sequence joins TRBV2 and TRBJ1-4; TRBD1 matches 7 bases. J gave up 3 bases and V 5 bases, and 6 bases lay outside the gene matches. Germline V gives CDR1 SNHLY, CDR2 FYNNEI. CDR3 size: 15 residues. CDR3 in amino acids: CASSTDRASNEKLFF. The CDR3 DNA reads TGTGCCAGCAGTACTGACAGGGCGTCTAATGAAAAACTGTTTTTT. Together with reference TRBV2 and TRBJ1-4, the CDR3 gives the full variable domain: EPEVTQTPSHQVTQMGQEVILRCVPISNHLYFYWYRQILGQKVEFLVSFYNNEISEKSEIFDDQFSVERPDGSNFTLKIRSTKLEDSAMYFCASSTDRASNEKLFFGSGTQLSVL.

This clone was seen a handful of times. In DNA, the CDR3 is TGTGCCAGCAGCAAAGTTCTCGGGATTTGCGGGGTCGGGGAGCTGTTTTTT. Protein: CASSKVLGICGVGELFF. The rearrangement uses TRBV21-1 and TRBJ2-2; the table's D call of TRBD2 was not tested on the DNA. TRBV21-1 constitutes a pseudogene. CDR3 length: 17 amino acids.

The gene calls are TRBV10-2 and TRBJ1-2, with D uncertain. V gave up 0 bases and J gave up 8 bases, with 22 bases separating them. The CDR3 runs to 17 residues. The germline gives CDR1 WSHSY, CDR2 SAAADI. The chain's CDR3 is CASSESAAGASQEGYTF. The CDR3 DNA reads TGCGCCAGCAGTGAGTCTGCGGCAGGTGCTAGCCAAGAGGGCTACACCTTC.

J is TRBJ1-2 and V is TRBV30; perhaps TRBD1 as D (5 bases). From germline, CDR1 is GTSNPN and CDR2 SVGIG (reference sequence). This CDR3 is built from 14 residues. Trimming pared 2 bases from V and 3 bases from J, leaving 13 bases between. The CDR3 spells CAWSRGPDYYGYTF. The CDR3 DNA sequence: TGTGCCTGGAGTAGGGGCCCTGATTACTATGGCTACACCTTC.

V gene TRBV5-1 combines with J gene TRBJ2-3, with D perhaps matching TRBD2 (6 bases). CDR1 and CDR2 (germline): SGHRS, YFSETQ. The CDR3 runs to 18 residues. Trimming left V 0 bases short and J 1 base short, with 18 bases between. The CDR3 reads CASSLVRDSARGTDTQYF. CDR3 DNA: TGCGCCAGCAGCTTGGTTAGGGACTCTGCCCGGGGCACAGATACGCAGTATTTT.

This sequence joins TRBV5-1 and TRBJ1-1; D is ambiguous. CDR1 is SGHRS, CDR2 YFSETQ, per germline. This CDR3 is built from 12 residues. The V and J ends lost 1 base and 8 bases respectively, with 9 bases between them. The CDR3 DNA follows: TGCGCCAGCAGCTTGTCCCCTCAGGAAGCTTTCTTT. Protein product: CASSLSPQEAFF.

A note on this clone: Mismatch with germline at one junction end may stem from a read error. The J gene is TRBJ1-2, the V gene TRBV18, with a possible D match to TRBD1 (6 bases). The CDR3 spans 16 residues. Looked up from germline, CDR1 is KGHSH and CDR2 is LQKENI. CDR3 loop: CASSPLGVRGNNGYTF. The CDR3 DNA follows: TGTGCCAGCTCACCACTCGGGGTCAGGGGTAACAATGGCTACACCTTC.

This chain connects TRBV18 to TRBJ1-6; 9 bases align to TRBD1. The CDR3 has 18 residues. The V and J ends lost 4 bases and 11 bases, in that order; junction bases with no gene match: 18. Germline V gene lookup returns CDR1 KGHSH and CDR2 LQKENI. The CDR3, as DNA: TGTGCCAGCTCACACACGAACCCGGGACAGGGTAATTTGACACCCCTCCACTTT. This encodes CASSHTNPGQGNLTPLHF. Full variable domain (outside the CDR3, taken from reference TRBV18 and TRBJ1-6): NAGVMQNPRHLVRRRGQEARLRCSPMKGHSHVYWYRQLPEEGLKFMVYLQKENIIDESGMPKERFSAEFPKEGPSILRIQQVVRGDSAAYFCASSHTNPGQGNLTPLHFGNGTRLTVT.

The chain has TRBV27 and TRBJ2-1, with D perhaps matching TRBD1 (5 bases). Germline CDR1 reads MNHEY; CDR2 reads SMNVEV (reference sequence). This CDR3 has 13 residues. Trimming shortened V by 6 bases and J by 5 bases, and 11 bases separated the two germline ends. This chain's CDR3 is CASRFAGNNEQFF. The DNA of the CDR3 is TGTGCCAGCAGATTCGCAGGGAACAATGAGCAGTTCTTC.

The V call is TRBV7-3, the J call TRBJ1-1; D remains unclear. Germline V gene data show CDR1 as SGHTA and CDR2 as FQGTGA. This CDR3 region has 15 residues. V gave up 2 bases and J gave up 1 base, with 11 bases separating them. The CDR3, as DNA: TGTGCCAGCAGCTTATTTGGTGAGCCGAACACTGAAGCTTTCTTT. Translated: CASSLFGEPNTEAFF.

The chain couples TRBV10-3 to TRBJ1-3; 7 positions agree with TRBD1. Germline V gives CDR1 ENHRY, CDR2 SYGVKD. CDR3 length equals 13 residues. The V segment lost 8 bases and the J segment 3 bases; nucleotides outside the gene matches: 4. CDR3 sequence: CAILTGSGNTIYF. As DNA, the CDR3 is TGTGCCATCCTGACAGGGAGTGGAAACACCATATATTTT.

In DNA form, the CDR3 reads TGTGCCAGCAGCACAGGACCAATTTACGAGCAGTACTTC. Amino acid sequence: CASSTGPIYEQYF. The genes are TRBV11-2 and TRBJ2-7, with a possible D match to TRBD1 (5 bases). This CDR3 has 13 amino acids. The V and J ends lost 5 bases and 4 bases respectively, with 12 bases between them. Per germline, CDR1 SGHAT and CDR2 FQNNGV.

This clone was observed a handful of times. V is TRBV6-5 and J is TRBJ1-6; no clear D gene. The germline V gene has CDR1 MNHEY and CDR2 SVGAGI. The CDR3 length is 15 residues. V was trimmed by 2 bases and J by 8 bases, leaving 13 bases between them. The chain's CDR3 is CASSYGTPNDSPLHF. The CDR3 region has the DNA TGTGCCAGCAGTTACGGTACACCGAACGATTCACCCCTCCACTTT.

This chain joins TRBV14 and TRBJ2-7; TRBD2 aligns across 8 bases. CDR3 length: 15 amino acids. Germline V gene sequence: CDR1 SGHDN, CDR2 FVKESK. The V gene end was trimmed by 6 bases and the J gene end by 0 bases; junction bases not matched to a gene: 7. CDR3: CASSPRGGLSYEQYF. CDR3 in DNA: TGTGCCAGCAGTCCCCGGGGGGGCCTCTCCTACGAGCAGTACTTC. Together with reference TRBV14 and TRBJ2-7, the CDR3 gives the full variable domain: EAGVTQFPSHSVIEKGQTVTLRCDPISGHDNLYWYRRVMGKEIKFLLHFVKESKQDESGMPNNRFLAERTGGTYSTLKVQPAELEDSGVYFCASSPRGGLSYEQYFGPGTRLTVT.

The chain joins TRBV28 to TRBJ1-2; D might be TRBD1 (5 bases). This CDR3 is built from 13 residues. Germline V gene lookup returns CDR1 MDHEN and CDR2 SYDVKM. Trimming stripped 5 bases from V and 8 bases from J, with 15 bases between. In DNA form, the CDR3 reads TGTGCCAGCAGTCCCCGGGGACTGGCGGGCTACACCTTC. Amino acid sequence: CASSPRGLAGYTF.

The chain joins TRBV5-1 to TRBJ2-7, with 16 bases fitting TRBD2. Germline loops: CDR1 SGHRS, CDR2 YFSETQ. CDR3 length equals 18 residues. V gave up 4 bases and J gave up 2 bases; unmatched junction bases: 9. The CDR3 sequence is CASSDPGTSGRAPYEQYF. CDR3 nucleotide sequence: TGCGCCAGCAGCGATCCCGGGACTAGCGGGAGGGCCCCCTACGAGCAGTACTTC.

V gene TRBV5-1 combines with J gene TRBJ1-1, with 10 positions matching TRBD1. In germline, CDR1 is SGHRS, CDR2 YFSETQ. The CDR3 sequence is 14 residues long. V was clipped by 4 bases and J by 2 bases; unmatched bases: 2. CDR3 region: CASSETGGNTEAFF. The CDR3 coding sequence is TGCGCCAGCAGCGAGACAGGGGGCAACACTGAAGCTTTCTTT.

The chain joins TRBV10-2 to TRBJ2-7; 15 positions agree with TRBD2. This CDR3 region has 17 residues. Germline CDR1 reads WSHSY; CDR2 reads SAAADI. The V segment lost 6 bases and the J segment 5 bases; nucleotides outside the gene matches: 11. The CDR3, as DNA: TGCGCCAGCAGAGTCGGGACTAGCGGGAGGCCTAGCCACGAGCAGTACTTC. Its translation: CASRVGTSGRPSHEQYF.

In this sample, this clone turned up many times. The chain carries TRBV5-4 and TRBJ2-7, with a tentative D call TRBD2 (5 bases). The germline gives CDR1 SGHNT, CDR2 YYREEE (reference sequence). V was shortened by 4 bases and J by 0 bases, with 11 bases between the two germline ends. This CDR3 has 14 amino acids. As DNA, the CDR3 is TGTGCCAGCAGCCGCGGGCGGAGCTCCTACGAGCAGTACTTC. Encoded protein: CASSRGRSSYEQYF.

V gene TRBV6-5 combines with J gene TRBJ1-5, with TRBD1 identical over 9 bases. Germline V lookup: CDR1 MNHEY, CDR2 SVGAGI. The CDR3 is 12 residues long. J was trimmed by 8 bases and V by 6 bases; bases with no gene match: 2. The CDR3 DNA sequence: TGTGCCAGCAGGGGACAGGGAAAGCCCCAGCATTTT. It encodes CASRGQGKPQHF.

This clone has a handful of counts. The V gene is TRBV12-3 or TRBV12-4, the J gene TRBJ2-5; D is unresolved. V was pared by 6 bases and J by 13 bases, with 12 bases between. The CDR3 covers 10 residues. The CDR3 sequence: CASSPGPGYF. In DNA form, the CDR3 reads TGTGCCAGCAGCCCAGGCCCCGGGTACTTC.

V gene TRBV25-1 combines with J gene TRBJ1-6, with D tentatively TRBD1 (5 bases). Between the trimmed V and J ends, which lost 3 bases and 7 bases, there was a span of 7 bases. Germline V gene lookup returns CDR1 MGHDK and CDR2 SYGVNS. CDR3 size: 13 residues. Here the CDR3 DNA reads TGTGCCAGCAGTGACTCAGGGAATTCACCCCTCCACTTT. It specifies CASSDSGNSPLHF.

This rearrangement joins TRBV9 to TRBJ1-1; TRBD1 matches at 7 bases. Trimming at V came to 3 bases and at J to 7 bases, leaving 3 bases not matched to a gene. Germline CDR1 SGDLS, CDR2 YYNGEE. The CDR3 totals 12 residues. The CDR3, as DNA: TGTGCCAGCAGCGCGGGACAGAGTGAAGCTTTCTTT. This encodes CASSAGQSEAFF.

The chain recombines TRBV19 with TRBJ2-7; D gene ambiguous. There are 14 residues in the CDR3. Trimming left V 3 bases short and J 4 bases short, with 13 bases between. Germline assignment: CDR1 LNHDA and CDR2 SQIVND (reference sequence). In DNA form, the CDR3 reads TGTGCCAGTAGTATGTCGGCCGGAGATTACGAGCAGTACTTC. Residues: CASSMSAGDYEQYF.

The chain joins TRBV3-1 (or the pseudogene TRBV3-2) to TRBJ2-2; D may be TRBD1 (5 bases). Germline CDR1 is LGHDT and CDR2 is YNNKEL (reference sequence). Trimming took off 2 bases at V and 0 bases at J, with 7 bases between the two ends. The CDR3 totals 15 residues. The CDR3 reads CASSQKGTNTGELFF. CDR3 DNA: TGTGCCAGCAGCCAAAAGGGGACGAACACCGGGGAGCTGTTTTTT.

Comments on this clone: One end of the junction varies from germline; a read error may be responsible. J is TRBJ2-1 and V is TRBV2, with 13 bases identical to TRBD2. This CDR3 is built from 17 residues. CDR1 is SNHLY and CDR2 is FYNNEI in the germline V gene. The CDR3 DNA sequence: TGTGCCAGCAGTGGGGCACTAGCGGGAGGGCCCTACGATGAGCAGTTCTTC. This codes for CASSGALAGGPYDEQFF.

The chain employs TRBV6-4 and TRBJ2-1; 9 bases are shared with TRBD2. V lost 6 bases, J lost 0 bases, and 3 bases stayed unmatched. CDR3 length: 15 residues. The V gene's germline CDR1 is MRHNA and CDR2 SNTAGT. DNA of the CDR3: TGTGCCAGCAGAAGTAGCGGGAGCTCCTACAATGAGCAGTTCTTC. Amino acid sequence: CASRSSGSSYNEQFF.